This TCR beta chain came from a study of blood T cell repertoires in COVID-19. In the authors' workflow: Estimation of nucleated cell counts relied on the amplification of reference gene primers. The method was immunoSEQ multiplex PCR; TCRdb's version includes in-frame clones alone and lacks a portion of them. The V and J calls and clone size were taken over from that table, and D and trimming were inferred from the DNA. The repertoire holds about 370,000 clones, with about 90% as singletons. The germline V gene encodes CDR1 LGHDT and CDR2 YNNKEL (reference sequence). The CDR3 is 17 residues long. V lost 4 bases to trimming and J lost 3 bases; unmatched junction nucleotides: 10.

Sequencing was performed on peripheral blood. The genes are TRBV3-1 (or the pseudogene TRBV3-2) and TRBJ2-2, with 8 bases identical to TRBD1. This TCR came from a woman in her thirties with COVID-19, enrolled during active disease. The CDR3 region has the DNA TGTGCCAGCAGCCCCGGCAGGGGGCGTACGTACACCGGGGAGCTGTTTTTT. It codes for CASSPGRGRTYTGELFF.